The 29 T cell receptor beta chains reported below all come from one sample, sequenced in a study of T-cell memory formation after mild COVID-19 (dated by TCRdb to 2020 to 2023). Library preparation used 5' RACE. The instrument given in TCRdb is Illumina NovaSeq 6000. TCRdb ran its own pipeline on the public reads, namely fastp trimming at Q25 and MiXCR clone calling, and kept in-frame beta chains. Each entry is one CDR3 protein sequence, shown with its most common DNA and genes. The sample table lists 450,000 to 650,000 distinct CDR3 sequences, roughly 20% of them with a count of one. The ten largest make up under 15% of the sample. Material: PBMCs or a T cell subset sorted from them (not recorded which). The source is an adult woman who had mild COVID-19 (a few samples of this study predate the infection). The sample titles of this study are shuffled in the database, so cell type and time point are left out; the donor was told from shared clones.

CDR3 amino acids: CASSTRGPTNEKLFF. CDR3 DNA sequence: TGCGCCAGCAGCACCCGGGGACCAACTAATGAAAAACTGTTTTTT. The chain links TRBV5-1 to TRBJ1-4, with D tentatively TRBD1 (5 bases). This CDR3 is built from 15 residues. The germline gives CDR1 SGHRS, CDR2 YFSETQ. V gave up 4 bases and J gave up 0 bases, with 10 bases separating them.

The chain joins TRBV18 to TRBJ2-5; D is possibly TRBD1 (6 bases). This CDR3 is built from 14 residues. The V end was cut by 3 bases, the J end by 7 bases, with 15 bases between. Germline loops: CDR1 KGHSH, CDR2 LQKENI. The CDR3 is CASSPGHGLGTQYF. In DNA form, the CDR3 reads TGTGCCAGCTCACCGGGACACGGCCTAGGGACCCAGTACTTC.

This clonotype was counted between two and nine times. The CDR3 reads CASSRGWTGQQETQYF. As DNA, the CDR3 is TGTGCCAGCAGTCGCGGATGGACAGGGCAACAAGAGACCCAGTACTTC. The chain has TRBV28 and TRBJ2-5; 8 bases match TRBD1. This CDR3 comprises 16 residues. Germline CDR1 and CDR2: MDHEN and SYDVKM. Trimming cost V 5 bases and J 2 bases; bases outside gene matches: 10.

This clonotype was detected a few times. The V and J genes are TRBV3-1 and TRBJ2-1; TRBD2 might be the D (5 bases). Trimming removed 10 bases from V and 0 bases from J, with 16 bases in between. Germline CDR1 is LGHDT and CDR2 is YNNKEL (reference sequence). CDR3 length equals 15 residues. In DNA form, the CDR3 reads TGTGCCACCGGACTTTCCACGAGCTCCTACAATGAGCAGTTCTTC. It translates to CATGLSTSSYNEQFF.

This rearrangement joins TRBV29-1 to TRBJ2-4, with D tentatively TRBD1 (6 bases). CDR3 length equals 13 residues. Germline lookup yields CDR1 SQVTM and CDR2 ANQGSEA. Trimming pared 6 bases from V and 0 bases from J, leaving 9 bases between. The CDR3 DNA sequence: TGCAGCGTAACAGGGCTAGCCAAAAACATTCAGTACTTC. Translation: CSVTGLAKNIQYF.

This clonotype was seen a few times. In nucleotides, the CDR3 is TGCGCCAGCAGCCAAGAGGCAGGGCAATTCTCCTACGAGCAGTACTTC. It is translated as CASSQEAGQFSYEQYF. The chain employs TRBV4-1 and TRBJ2-7; the D gene is possibly TRBD1 (5 bases). The length of the CDR3 is 16 residues. V was pared by 0 bases and J by 0 bases, with 12 bases between. Germline V gene data show CDR1 as MGHRA and CDR2 as YSYEKL.

The V gene is TRBV4-2, the J gene TRBJ2-7; no firm D call. CDR1 is LGHNA, CDR2 YNFKEQ, per germline. Trimming removed 1 base from V and 2 bases from J, with 9 bases in between. The CDR3 is 14 residues long. CDR3 region: CASSQVGGTYEQYF. The CDR3 DNA reads TGTGCCAGCAGCCAAGTTGGCGGAACCTACGAGCAGTACTTC.

This clonotype came up many times. This sequence joins TRBV5-1 and TRBJ2-7; tentatively, D is TRBD2 (6 bases). CDR3 length: 13 amino acids. The germline V gene has CDR1 SGHRS and CDR2 YFSETQ. Trimming took off 4 bases at V and 2 bases at J, with 10 bases between the two ends. Here the CDR3 DNA reads TGCGCCAGCAGCGAGCGGGTCACCTACGAGCAGTACTTC. Protein sequence: CASSERVTYEQYF.

This clonotype was detected only a few times. The rearrangement links TRBV5-1 to TRBJ2-7; D is possibly TRBD2 (5 bases). The CDR3 is 14 amino acids. Germline V gene data show CDR1 as SGHRS and CDR2 as YFSETQ. V was trimmed by 5 bases and J by 0 bases, leaving 12 bases between them. The CDR3 nucleotides are TGCGCCAGCAGTCAAGCCGGGGACTCCTACGAGCAGTACTTC. It is translated as CASSQAGDSYEQYF.

There are a few counts of this clonotype. This chain joins TRBV30 and TRBJ2-7, with D possibly being TRBD1 (6 bases). The CDR3 runs 13 residues. Germline-derived CDR1 and CDR2 are GTSNPN and SVGIG (reference sequence). V dropped 1 base and J dropped 4 bases, with 11 bases sitting between them. CDR3 DNA: TGTGCCTGGAGTGGAGGGACAATTTACGAGCAGTACTTC. This codes for CAWSGGTIYEQYF.

This clonotype was seen more than once but under ten times. The rearrangement uses TRBV5-1 and TRBJ1-3; D is undetermined. Germline CDR1 is SGHRS and CDR2 is YFSETQ. Trimming left V 4 bases short and J 4 bases short, with 15 bases between. The CDR3 spans 15 residues. CDR3 DNA sequence: TGCGCCAGCAGCCCTCAAGGGTTAGAAGGAAACACCATATATTTT. Translated, it gives CASSPQGLEGNTIYF. Full variable domain (remainder filled in from reference TRBV5-1 and TRBJ1-3): KAGVTQTPRYLIKTRGQQVTLSCSPISGHRSVSWYQQTPGQGLQFLFEYFSETQRNKGNFPGRFSGRQFSNSRSEMNVSTLELGDSALYLCASSPQGLEGNTIYFGEGSWLTVV.

This clonotype was counted only a few times. The chain uses TRBV6-1 and TRBJ2-7; TRBD1 might be the D (6 bases). The CDR3 spans 16 residues. Trimming pared 2 bases from V and 0 bases from J, leaving 14 bases between. CDR1 MNHNS and CDR2 SASEGT come from the germline V gene. CDR3: CASSELRGIGSYEQYF. DNA for the CDR3: TGTGCCAGCAGTGAATTGAGGGGGATCGGCTCCTACGAGCAGTACTTC.

This clonotype was picked up a small number of times. The chain couples TRBV5-1 to TRBJ1-1; TRBD1 matches 7 bases. The CDR3 consists of 15 residues. Per the germline V gene, CDR1 is SGHRS and CDR2 is YFSETQ. The V and J ends lost 4 bases and 3 bases, in that order; junction bases with no gene match: 9. The chain's CDR3 is CASSLLTGVDTEAFF. The CDR3 DNA reads as TGCGCCAGCAGCCTTCTCACAGGGGTTGACACTGAAGCTTTCTTT.

This clonotype has only a few counts. V usage is TRBV12-3 or TRBV12-4 and J usage is TRBJ1-3; TRBD1 might be the D (6 bases). Between the trimmed V and J ends, which lost 5 bases and 4 bases, there was a span of 15 bases. The CDR3 has 15 amino acids. The CDR3: CASSVDRIVGNTIYF. CDR3 nucleotide sequence: TGTGCCAGCAGTGTTGACAGGATTGTAGGAAACACCATATATTTT.

Only a few counts were recorded for this clonotype. The chain links TRBV5-1 to TRBJ2-7, with 9 bases fitting TRBD1. Trimming cost V 3 bases and J 2 bases; bases outside gene matches: 6. The length of the CDR3 is 15 residues. CDR1 and CDR2 from the germline V gene are SGHRS and YFSETQ. The CDR3 spells CASSSGWTGAYEQYF. DNA for the CDR3: TGCGCCAGCAGCTCCGGATGGACAGGGGCCTACGAGCAGTACTTC.

This clonotype was detected a few times. The chain uses TRBV12-3 or TRBV12-4 and TRBJ1-6, with 7 bases aligning to TRBD1. The V gene end was trimmed by 9 bases and the J gene end by 10 bases; junction bases not matched to a gene: 9. The CDR3 contains 13 residues. The CDR3 loop reads CASVLQGQSPLHF. Written as DNA, the CDR3 is TGTGCCAGTGTCCTACAGGGGCAGTCACCCCTCCACTTT.

The chain has TRBV6-6 and TRBJ1-2; possibly TRBD1 for D (5 bases). The V gene's germline CDR1 is MNHNY and CDR2 SVGAGI (reference sequence). V dropped 5 bases and J dropped 2 bases, with 15 bases sitting between them. The CDR3 consists of 15 residues. The CDR3 region has the DNA TGTGCCAGCAGTCAACTTCAGGAGGGGAACTATGGCTACACCTTC. This gives the protein CASSQLQEGNYGYTF.

This clonotype was detected a few times. The gene calls are TRBV2 and TRBJ2-7, with unresolved D. The germline V and J ends were trimmed by 1 base and 2 bases, with 12 bases remaining between them. CDR3 length equals 15 residues. CDR1 is SNHLY and CDR2 is FYNNEI in the germline V gene. CDR3 nucleotide sequence: TGTGCCAGCAGTGAAGTGGTCAGTTTCACCTACGAGCAGTACTTC. Protein product: CASSEVVSFTYEQYF.

The chain uses TRBV20-1 and TRBJ2-1; TRBD2 matches at 10 bases. The V segment lost 1 base and the J segment 4 bases; nucleotides outside the gene matches: 10. CDR3 size: 17 residues. CDR1 and CDR2 from the germline V gene are DFQATT and SNEGSKA (reference sequence). The CDR3 nucleotides are TGCAGTGCTAGAGGAGGGATTAGCGGGAGGACGTACAATGAGCAGTTCTTC. This codes for CSARGGISGRTYNEQFF.

In its sample, this clonotype was seen a few times. The chain uses TRBV12-3 or TRBV12-4 and TRBJ1-6; D perhaps matches TRBD1 (6 bases). The CDR3 is 14 residues long. V was shortened by 6 bases and J by 5 bases, with 11 bases between the two germline ends. CDR3 in amino acids: CASRDDRNNSPLHF. CDR3 coding DNA: TGTGCCAGCAGGGACGACAGGAATAATTCACCCCTCCACTTT.

This clonotype was counted between two and nine times. This chain joins TRBV7-9 and TRBJ1-4; the D is unclear. Germline CDR1 SEHNR, CDR2 FQNEAQ (reference sequence). Trimming removed 5 bases from V and 8 bases from J, with 15 bases in between. This CDR3 has 14 residues. The CDR3 reads CASSLTWVDEKLFF. The CDR3 DNA is TGTGCCAGCAGCCTGACATGGGTAGACGAAAAACTGTTTTTT.

The chain uses TRBV19 and TRBJ1-5, with 7 bases fitting TRBD1. V lost 7 bases, J lost 0 bases, and 12 bases stayed unmatched. The germline V gene encodes CDR1 LNHDA and CDR2 SQIVND (reference sequence). This CDR3 contains 17 residues. CDR3 nucleotides: TGTGCCAGTAAACTTCCGGGACAGACTTATAGCAATCAGCCCCAGCATTTT. This encodes CASKLPGQTYSNQPQHF.

This chain links TRBV14 with TRBJ2-7; 10 bases are a match to TRBD1. After removal of 5 bases from V and 5 bases from J, the junction contained 9 bases not matched to a gene. The germline V gene has CDR1 SGHDN and CDR2 FVKESK. The CDR3 contains 15 residues. CDR3 nucleotides: TGTGCCAGCAGCTATTCCGGGACAGGGGCCCACGAGCAGTACTTC. Its protein is CASSYSGTGAHEQYF.

This clonotype showed up just a few times. The chain recombines TRBV4-3 with TRBJ1-2; D gene uncertain. Germline CDR1 LGHNA, CDR2 YSLEER. The CDR3 consists of 16 residues. The V gene lost 0 bases and the J gene lost 3 bases, with 14 bases spanning the gap. CDR3 sequence reads: CASSQDLVGSHYGYTF. As DNA, the CDR3 is TGCGCCAGCAGCCAAGATCTTGTAGGGTCCCACTATGGCTACACCTTC.

There are many counts of this clonotype. The chain links TRBV4-3 to TRBJ2-6; 9 bases agree with TRBD2. The CDR3 length is 20 residues. With V trimmed by 1 base and J by 2 bases, 12 bases remained unmatched. Germline CDR1 reads LGHNA; CDR2 reads YSLEER. The CDR3 sequence is CASSQVRYGGRVAGANVLTF. CDR3 nucleotide sequence: TGCGCCAGCAGCCAAGTTCGATACGGCGGGAGGGTGGCTGGGGCCAACGTCCTGACTTTC.

CDR3 coding DNA: TGTGCCACTCCCCTCAACGCGCCCACAGATACGCAGTATTTT. This sequence encodes CATPLNAPTDTQYF. V and J are TRBV27 and TRBJ2-3; D not certain. The V gene's germline CDR1 is MNHEY and CDR2 SMNVEV (reference sequence). The CDR3 consists of 14 residues. Trimming removed 10 bases at V and 2 bases at J, with 16 bases between.

This clonotype has more than one count but fewer than ten. The chain combines TRBV29-1 with TRBJ2-7; D might be TRBD2 (5 bases). CDR1 and CDR2 (germline): SQVTM, ANQGSEA. The CDR3 is 14 residues long. Trimming removed 4 bases at V and 2 bases at J, with 15 bases between. In nucleotides, the CDR3 is TGCAGCGTTGTGGGCGCGGGCTCAACCTACGAGCAGTACTTC. Translating it yields CSVVGAGSTYEQYF.

This chain joins TRBV7-2 and TRBJ2-1, with D perhaps assigned TRBD1 or TRBD2 (5 bases each). Germline assignment: CDR1 SGHTA and CDR2 FQGNSA. V lost 3 bases and J 12 bases, leaving 9 bases between the germline ends. The CDR3 contains 11 residues. Written as DNA, the CDR3 is TGTGCCAGCAGCTTCCGGGACCCGCAGTTCTTC. The encoded protein is CASSFRDPQFF.

This clonotype appeared a few times. The chain carries TRBV20-1 and TRBJ2-1, with a weak D call TRBD2 (6 bases). CDR1 DFQATT and CDR2 SNEGSKA come from the germline V gene (reference sequence). CDR3 length: 12 residues. Trimming cost V 5 bases and J 6 bases, with 11 bases left between them. In DNA form, the CDR3 reads TGCAGTGCTGGGTGGACTATCAATGAGCAGTTCTTC. It is translated as CSAGWTINEQFF.